This TCR beta chain derives from a study of control samples from healthy donors and cancer patients. TCRdb's copy holds only in-frame clones and misses some; the assay was immunoSEQ multiplex PCR. The data hold about 180,000 clones, with around 90% observed a single time. The CDR3 runs to 15 residues. V was trimmed by 0 bases and J by 3 bases, leaving 12 bases between them. The germline gives CDR1 SGHTS, CDR2 YDEGEE. The TCR sequence derives from a woman aged 40 to 49 in good health. The sequencing sample was made of blood. The chain has TRBV5-8 and TRBJ2-5, with D uncertain. The CDR3 is CASSLDGWAKETQYF. The CDR3 nucleotides are TGTGCCAGCAGCTTGGACGGGTGGGCTAAAGAGACCCAGTACTTC.